What follows is one T cell receptor (beta chain) and its context. This clonotype has just a few counts. It lacks a known antigen. Per-nucleotide qualities are absent, and no much larger clonotype sits a single base away. The record originates from a study of blood T cells in healthy people across ages (dated by TCRdb to between 2014 and 2017). About the full investigation: In model experiments, template switching captured roughly one uniquely barcoded TCR beta cDNA molecule for every two T cells. To track age-related changes in TCR beta repertoire diversity, the study relied on deep sequencing normalized with unique cDNA molecular identifiers. Four age groups were formed from the donors: young (average roughly 15 years), middle-aged (just under 40), aged (around 68) and long-lived (about 75). To avoid experimental bias, donors of different ages were randomly spread across the sequencing lanes. Using the same blood draw, the study looked at two additional independent replicas of 1 million unique cDNA reads for two donors, one aged 18 to 30 and the other aged 80 or older. General conclusions and limits of the study: Donor CMV infection status was unknown, potentially confounding age-related changes in expanded clonotypes. Estimates of total diversity based on one million sequenced T cells were considered lower bounds and underestimates. Because profiling used bulk unsorted PBMCs, naive and antigen-experienced compartments could not be compared conclusively. The long-lived group showed more naive CD4+ T cells, fewer expanded clones and increased TCR diversity than the aged group, suggesting age selection. There was a strong correlation between observed TCR beta diversity and the percentage of naive T cells measured by flow cytometry. Observed TCR beta diversity per million T cells fell roughly linearly with age, and a significant reduction was already apparent by age roughly 41.

The germline V gene sets CDR1 to SGHVS and CDR2 to FQNEAQ. The CDR3, cysteine through phenylalanine, is 14 amino acids long. Only the CDR3 DNA stays, 42 bases, in frame from base 1. V is shortened by 5 bases, J by 0 bases, and the region joining them spans 10 bases. Libraries were made using 5' RACE. TCRdb records Illumina HiSeq 2500 as the sequencer. A second PCR of about 6 to 11 cycles was run with a J-beta primer mix and a sample-barcoded 5' primer. A template-switch 5' adaptor carrying 12 random nucleotides introduced a unique molecular identifier onto each TCR beta cDNA molecule. At least 2.5 million CDR3-containing paired-end reads were obtained from each sample. All of the RNA was converted into first-strand cDNA using the Mint cDNA synthesis kit, with a TRBC-specific oligonucleotide serving as the primer. All cDNA was treated with uracil-DNA glycosylase and then went through a first 18-cycle PCR with the universal primers M1SS and BC2_uni_R. As for the original processing: Normalization of each sample was performed by random selection of 1 million high-quality reads, each carrying a distinct molecular identifier. Instead of being binned into consensus sequences, reads with shared molecular identifiers were discarded. MiTCR, run with a Q25 quality threshold and the strictest error-elimination algorithm, handled CDR3 identification, clonotype clustering and error correction. A nonparametric unseen species model with Euler transformation was used to estimate lower-bound total TCR beta diversity. The raw public data were reprocessed by TCRdb itself: fastp quality trimming at Q25, MiXCR clonotype calling, in-frame beta chains only. Every distinct CDR3 protein forms one entry, paired with its most common genes and DNA. The V and J calls were determined by TCRdb, not by the authors. Here the sample has hundreds of thousands of distinct CDR3 sequences; about a fifth occur a single time. The top ten constitute less than 25% of the sample.

The donors were roughly 38 Caucasian individuals from Russia, aged roughly 6 to 100 years, who were systemically healthy. About 10 milliliters of peripheral blood were collected from each donor into EDTA-treated Vacutainer tubes. PBMCs were isolated by Ficoll-Paque density-gradient centrifugation, with at least 6 million obtained per sample. Total RNA, at least 6 micrograms per sample, was extracted from PBMCs with Trizol reagent. The percentages of naive CD45RAhigh/CD27high T cells were determined by flow cytometry on a PBMC aliquot from every donor. Sequencing used blood. Recombination linked TRBV7-8 to TRBJ1-1; a tentative D call is TRBD1 (6 bases match). The sequence was obtained from a man aged 65-85 years in good health. This receptor has the CDR3 CASSPQGLNTEAFF. The nucleotide sequence is TGTGCCAGCAGCCCCCAGGGGCTGAACACTGAAGCTTTCTTT.